Listed below are T cell receptor beta chains from one sample, sequenced in a study of CD8+ T cells in alopecia areata. Generated by immunoSEQ multiplex PCR, the TCRdb table keeps only in-frame clones and is missing some. Among more than 90,000 clones listed, under 60% were seen once. The sample was CD8+ T cells sorted from blood, taken at week 24, from a patient treated with tofacitinib. The receptors stem from a human donor with alopecia areata. CDR3s include the opening cysteine and the closing phenylalanine or tryptophan. Fields, in order: D gene, clone size, V gene, J gene, CDR3 DNA, CDR3 protein. A D gene is named only where the DNA matches it firmly. Clone sizes are given selectively: once, few, many, or a class where the clone is expanded.

D gene: TRBD1
clone size: few
V gene: TRBV30
J gene: TRBJ1-1
CDR3 DNA: TGTGCCTGGACCCTCGGACAGGGCGCTGAAGCTTTCTTT
CDR3 protein: CAWTLGQGAEAFF

D gene: -
clone size: -
V gene: TRBV19
J gene: TRBJ2-1
CDR3 DNA: TGTGCCAGTAGTATAATGCGGGGCAACTACAATGAGCAGTTCTTC
CDR3 protein: CASSIMRGNYNEQFF

D gene: TRBD2
clone size: -
V gene: TRBV13
J gene: TRBJ2-3
CDR3 DNA: TGTGCCAGCAGCACCACTAGCGGGGTGTTAGATACGCAGTATTTT
CDR3 protein: CASSTTSGVLDTQYF

D gene: -
clone size: -
V gene: TRBV4-1
J gene: TRBJ2-6
CDR3 DNA: TGCGCCAGCAGCCATCCCTGGACCCCTATGGGGGGCGGGGCCAACGTCCTGACTTTC
CDR3 protein: CASSHPWTPMGGGANVLTF

D gene: -
clone size: -
V gene: TRBV11-2
J gene: TRBJ2-3
CDR3 DNA: TGTGCCAGCAGCACCCTGGGGGGCACAGATACGCAGTATTTT
CDR3 protein: CASSTLGGTDTQYF

D gene: -
clone size: few
V gene: TRBV30
J gene: TRBJ1-4
CDR3 DNA: TGTGCCTGGAAGGTGCCTGCAACTAATGAAAAACTGTTTTTT
CDR3 protein: CAWKVPATNEKLFF

D gene: TRBD2
clone size: -
V gene: TRBV6-1
J gene: TRBJ2-3
CDR3 DNA: TGTGCCAGCAGTGTTCGCCGGACTAGCGGAAACACAGATACGCAGTATTTT
CDR3 protein: CASSVRRTSGNTDTQYF

D gene: -
clone size: -
V gene: TRBV2
J gene: TRBJ1-4
CDR3 DNA: TGTGCCAGCAGTGAACTCCGGGAGGGGACTGAAAAACTGTTTTTT
CDR3 protein: CASSELREGTEKLFF

D gene: -
clone size: once
V gene: TRBV5-1
J gene: TRBJ2-5
CDR3 DNA: TGCGCCAGCAGCTTTAATAGGATGGGGGAGACCCAGTACTTC
CDR3 protein: CASSFNRMGETQYF

D gene: -
clone size: few
V gene: TRBV11-1
J gene: TRBJ1-1
CDR3 DNA: TGTGCCAGCAGCTTACGGGAATTGACTGAAGCTTTCTTT
CDR3 protein: CASSLRELTEAFF

D gene: -
clone size: -
V gene: TRBV19
J gene: TRBJ1-5
CDR3 DNA: TGTGCCAGTAGCCCACTTAGGGGATCGTGGCAGCCCCAGCATTTT
CDR3 protein: CASSPLRGSWQPQHF

D gene: TRBD1
clone size: -
V gene: TRBV19
J gene: TRBJ1-2
CDR3 DNA: TGTGCCACCTTAGAACAGGGGGAGGTCAACTATGGCTACACCTTC
CDR3 protein: CATLEQGEVNYGYTF

D gene: TRBD1
clone size: -
V gene: TRBV19
J gene: TRBJ1-5
CDR3 DNA: TGTGCCAGTAGTATCAGGGACAGTGGTCAGCCCCAGCATTTT
CDR3 protein: CASSIRDSGQPQHF

D gene: -
clone size: -
V gene: TRBV4-3
J gene: TRBJ2-2
CDR3 DNA: TGCGCCAGCAGCCAAGACCTATACAGGGAGGGAAGCGGGGAGCTGTTTTTT
CDR3 protein: CASSQDLYREGSGELFF

D gene: -
clone size: -
V gene: TRBV6-5
J gene: TRBJ1-1
CDR3 DNA: TGTGCCAGCAGCTCCGGACCGAACACTGAAGCTTTCTTT
CDR3 protein: CASSSGPNTEAFF

D gene: -
clone size: few
V gene: TRBV7-2
J gene: TRBJ2-7
CDR3 DNA: TGTGCCAGCAGCTTAAGGTCAAGGGGCGAGCAGTACTTC
CDR3 protein: CASSLRSRGEQYF

D gene: TRBD1
clone size: -
V gene: TRBV6-1
J gene: TRBJ1-5
CDR3 DNA: TGTGCCAGCAGCTGGACAGGTAGGACCGATCAGCCCCAGCATTTT
CDR3 protein: CASSWTGRTDQPQHF

D gene: -
clone size: few
V gene: TRBV12-5
J gene: TRBJ2-4
CDR3 DNA: TGTGCTAGTGGACCGGGGGACATTCAGTACTTC
CDR3 protein: CASGPGDIQYF

D gene: -
clone size: -
V gene: TRBV7-9
J gene: TRBJ2-7
CDR3 DNA: TGTGCCAGCAGTTTCGGGACCTACGAGCAGTACTTC
CDR3 protein: CASSFGTYEQYF

D gene: -
clone size: few
V gene: TRBV27
J gene: TRBJ2-2
CDR3 DNA: TGTGCCAGCAAATTCGGCGGTGGTAACACCGGGGAGCTGTTTTTT
CDR3 protein: CASKFGGGNTGELFF

D gene: -
clone size: -
V gene: TRBV30
J gene: TRBJ2-2
CDR3 DNA: TGTGCCTGGAGTGGTTTGACAGCGGGTTACACCGGGGAGCTGTTTTTT
CDR3 protein: CAWSGLTAGYTGELFF

D gene: TRBD2
clone size: -
V gene: TRBV7-8
J gene: TRBJ2-1
CDR3 DNA: TGTGCCAGCAGCCTAGGGACTAGCGCCTCCTCCTACAATGAGCAGTTCTTC
CDR3 protein: CASSLGTSASSYNEQFF

D gene: TRBD2
clone size: few
V gene: TRBV20-1
J gene: TRBJ2-1
CDR3 DNA: TGCAGTGCTAGAGATTGGGGGGGTGACGTCTTC
CDR3 protein: CSARDWGGDVF

D gene: -
clone size: -
V gene: TRBV7-9
J gene: TRBJ2-7
CDR3 DNA: TGTGCCAGCAGCTTAGACAGCCCGAGGTTCTACGAGCAGTACTTC
CDR3 protein: CASSLDSPRFYEQYF

D gene: -
clone size: -
V gene: TRBV15
J gene: TRBJ1-1
CDR3 DNA: TGTGCCACCAGCATTAACCCCACGAACACTGAAGCTTTCTTT
CDR3 protein: CATSINPTNTEAFF

D gene: TRBD1
clone size: -
V gene: TRBV19
J gene: TRBJ2-1
CDR3 DNA: TGTGCCAGTAGTATTTCTAGGACAGGGGGCAGCCATTTCGATGAGCAGTTCTTC
CDR3 protein: CASSISRTGGSHFDEQFF

D gene: TRBD2
clone size: -
V gene: TRBV27
J gene: TRBJ2-7
CDR3 DNA: TGTGCCAGCAGTCCCGGGACTAGGGGCTACGAGCAGTACTTC
CDR3 protein: CASSPGTRGYEQYF

D gene: -
clone size: -
V gene: TRBV13
J gene: TRBJ2-7
CDR3 DNA: TGTGCCAGCAGCCTCGGCGGGGTCGGCTCCTACGAGCAGTACTTC
CDR3 protein: CASSLGGVGSYEQYF

D gene: TRBD1
clone size: -
V gene: TRBV13
J gene: TRBJ1-1
CDR3 DNA: TGTGCCAGCAGCTTAGGCCTGGTGGGGACAGAGAACACTGAAGCTTTCTTT
CDR3 protein: CASSLGLVGTENTEAFF